The source of this TCR beta chain is a study of T cells after somatic rescue of genetic block (TCRdb year 2020). About the full investigation: The study assessed how robust, over the long term, a T-cell system was when the system had developed through somatic rescue of a genetic block in T-cell development.

Library construction relied on the immunoSEQ multiplex PCR assay. Sourced from immuneACCESS, this table was stored by TCRdb with only in-frame sequences that have V and J called. A share of the clones is absent; for the studies checked, an unresolved V gene accounts for under half, and the remainder has no known explanation. In this sample the table shows 60,000 to 75,000 clones, just over 90% of which occur a single time. Of the sample, 2.5% to 3.5% is held by the ten largest clones. For this clone: Its specific antigen is unknown. One base away there is no much larger clone; base qualities are not given.

The material sequenced was peripheral blood mononuclear cells (PBMCs). The receptor comes from a man aged 35 to 55.

The DNA reads as follows: TGTGCCATCAGCGGGACTAGCGGCACTAGCACAGATACGCAGTATTTT. Its product reads: CAISGTSGTSTDTQYF. The sequence is built from TRBV10-3 and TRBJ2-3; 11 central nucleotides agree with TRBD2. The CDR3 runs 16 residues from the cysteine to the phenylalanine. The only DNA kept is the CDR3, 48 bases in frame from the first base. CDR1 and CDR2, per the germline V gene, are ENHRY and SYGVKD. The junction shows trimming of 6 bases on V and 0 bases on J, and the gene matches do not reach 5 bases of it.